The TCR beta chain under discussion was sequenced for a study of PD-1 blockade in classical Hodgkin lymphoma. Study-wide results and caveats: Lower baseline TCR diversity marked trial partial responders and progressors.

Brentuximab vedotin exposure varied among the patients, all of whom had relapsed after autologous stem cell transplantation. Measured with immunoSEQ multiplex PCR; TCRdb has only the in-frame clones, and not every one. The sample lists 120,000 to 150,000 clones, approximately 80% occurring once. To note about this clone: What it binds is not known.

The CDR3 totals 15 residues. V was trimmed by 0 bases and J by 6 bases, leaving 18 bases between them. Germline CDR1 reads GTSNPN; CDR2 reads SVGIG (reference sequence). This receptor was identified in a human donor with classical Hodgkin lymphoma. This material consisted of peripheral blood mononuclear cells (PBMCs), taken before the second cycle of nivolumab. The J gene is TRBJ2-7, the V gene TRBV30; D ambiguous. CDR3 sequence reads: CAWSVSWARLPEQYF. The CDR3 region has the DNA TGTGCCTGGAGTGTATCCTGGGCCCGCCTCCCCGAGCAGTACTTC. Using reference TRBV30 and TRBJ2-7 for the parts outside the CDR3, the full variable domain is SQTIHQWPATLVQPVGSPLSLECTVEGTSNPNLYWYRQAAGRGLQLLFYSVGIGQISSEVPQNLSASRPQDRQFILSSKKLLLSDSGFYLCAWSVSWARLPEQYFGPGTRLTVT.